This T cell receptor (beta chain) was identified during a study of CD8 T cells in ankylosing spondylitis (dated by TCRdb to 2015 to 2018). General notes on the study: The study set out to find disease-linked TCR variants by profiling T cell receptor beta repertoires in ankylosing spondylitis patients and healthy donors. Peripheral blood was sampled, and synovial fluid was additionally collected from ankylosing spondylitis patients. In total, the full study cohort was made up of about 99 healthy donors and approximately 24 ankylosing spondylitis patients.

At least ten counts were recorded for this clonotype. Its cognate antigen has yet to be identified. One base away there is no much larger clone; base qualities are not given. The paper as a whole reports these results and caveats: The disease-linked clones were reported to be significantly enriched in matched synovial fluid samples from ankylosing spondylitis patients. Some of the motif variants had been reported before in the synovial fluid and blood of reactive arthritis patients, a finding that suggests common disease-initiation mechanisms. Blood from ankylosing spondylitis patients appeared to be characterized by a TCR beta motif made up of eight highly homologous amino acid variants. A CD8+ phenotype was shown by the disease-linked clones, which were found at relatively low frequencies in peripheral blood.

Sequenced on an Illumina HiSeq 2500. Quantitative 5'-RACE with molecular barcodes was used to prepare TCR beta libraries. Processing in the source paper ran as follows. A new computational method, built on a probabilistic model of VDJ rearrangement, was used to identify disease-linked TCR variants. TCRdb cleaned the public reads at Q25 with fastp, built clones with MiXCR and kept in-frame beta chains. For every CDR3 protein sequence, its rows merge into one entry that carries the most common genes and DNA. These V and J calls originate from TCRdb's pipeline instead of the authors' own analysis. The sample records about 840,000 distinct CDR3 sequences, approximately 12% of which are singletons. The top ten clones comprise about 0.49% of the sample. Its CDR3 holds 13 amino acids, cysteine through phenylalanine. Only CDR3 DNA remains: 39 bases, in frame from the first base. V loses 5 bases, J loses 9 bases, and the germline ends lie 16 bases apart.

Recombination joined TRBV12-3 or TRBV12-4 with TRBJ1-1, with the D gene not confidently named. What was sequenced was blood, either unsorted or a sorted T cell fraction (not recorded which). The receptor comes from a male donor with ankylosing spondylitis. The nucleotide sequence is TGTGCCAGCAGTCTCGAGATGGGGTCAAAAGCTTTCTTT. This encodes CASSLEMGSKAFF.